The 12 T cell receptor beta chains below were found in one sample sequenced in a study of Tregs in tolerant kidney transplant recipients. Method: immunoSEQ multiplex PCR; TCRdb's copy keeps in-frame clones and lacks some. The sample contains 90,000 to 150,000 clones, about 90% of which appear only once. The sample comprised CD4+ T cells from blood. The receptors come from a human donor in good health.

The chain links TRBV5-1 to TRBJ2-3; tentative D call: TRBD1 (5 bases). Between the trimmed V and J ends, which lost 3 bases and 3 bases, there was a span of 14 bases. The CDR3 contains 15 residues. Germline CDR1 is SGHRS and CDR2 is YFSETQ. DNA of the CDR3: TGCGCCAGCAGCTCTGGGGCTCCCAGGACAGATACGCAGTATTTT. Protein product: CASSSGAPRTDTQYF.

The chain links TRBV6-5 to TRBJ2-7; 9 positions agree with TRBD1. Germline V gene lookup returns CDR1 MNHEY and CDR2 SVGAGI. Trimming cost V 6 bases and J 3 bases; bases outside gene matches: 9. The CDR3 is 15 amino acids. This CDR3 reads CASRRGQGVDYEQYF. The CDR3 bases are TGTGCCAGCAGACGGGGACAGGGAGTGGACTACGAGCAGTACTTC.

The J gene is TRBJ1-5, the V gene TRBV4-1, with 9 bases identical to TRBD1. CDR1 MGHRA and CDR2 YSYEKL come from the germline V gene. The CDR3 is made up of 21 amino acids. Trimming cost V 2 bases and J 0 bases; bases outside gene matches: 17. CDR3 DNA sequence: TGCGCCAGCAGCCAACCCTGGGGACAGGGACCTCCTGATTATAGCAATCAGCCCCAGCATTTT. It translates to CASSQPWGQGPPDYSNQPQHF.

V usage is TRBV29-1 and J usage is TRBJ2-4; 11 nucleotides line up with TRBD2. V lost 0 bases, J lost 7 bases, and 8 bases stayed unmatched. The CDR3 loop spans 16 amino acids. Per the germline V gene, CDR1 is SQVTM and CDR2 is ANQGSEA. The CDR3 DNA reads TGCAGCGTTGAAGATTCTAGCGGGAGGACAGGGAACATTCAGTACTTC. Amino acids: CSVEDSSGRTGNIQYF.

The chain recombines TRBV7-8 with TRBJ2-7; TRBD2 matches at 9 bases. This CDR3 contains 12 residues. The junction had 8 bases not matched to a gene; V was cut back by 5 bases and J by 12 bases. Looked up from germline, CDR1 is SGHVS and CDR2 is FQNEAQ. CDR3 sequence: CASSPPSGKGYF. CDR3 sequence (DNA): TGTGCCAGCAGCCCCCCTAGCGGGAAGGGGTACTTC.

The J gene is TRBJ2-5, the V gene TRBV2; D possibly corresponds to TRBD2 (6 bases). This CDR3 comprises 13 residues. CDR1 is SNHLY, CDR2 FYNNEI, per germline. V was cut by 6 bases and J by 7 bases, with 15 bases left in between. CDR3 in amino acids: CASSAGGLGTQYF. The CDR3 DNA follows: TGTGCCAGCAGCGCCGGAGGGCTAGGGACCCAGTACTTC.

The chain carries TRBV7-2 and TRBJ1-2; 7 bases align to TRBD1. This CDR3 has 16 amino acids. J lost 4 bases, V lost 5 bases, and 13 bases had no gene match. The germline CDR1 and CDR2 sequences are SGHTA and FQGNSA. CDR3 coding DNA: TGTGCCAGCAGCCTGAGCACCGGGACAGCTGGCTATGGCTACACCTTC. The encoded protein is CASSLSTGTAGYGYTF.

This clone was counted between two and nine times. The chain recombines TRBV19 with TRBJ1-6, with D tentatively TRBD1 (5 bases). Germline V gene lookup returns CDR1 LNHDA and CDR2 SQIVND (reference sequence). V was trimmed by 6 bases and J by 7 bases, leaving 16 bases between them. This CDR3 is built from 15 residues. The DNA of the CDR3 is TGTGCCAGTAGCCTAAAGGGACGGATAAATTCACCCCTCCACTTT. As protein: CASSLKGRINSPLHF.

V gene TRBV23-1 combines with J gene TRBJ1-1; possible D gene TRBD1, 5 bases. TRBV23-1 belongs to the ORF category, with a function that is uncertain. The V end was cut by 1 base, the J end by 1 base, with 10 bases between. CDR3 size: 15 residues. Written as DNA, the CDR3 is TGCGCCAGCAGTCAATTCGACACAGGGAACACTGAAGCTTTCTTT. It translates to CASSQFDTGNTEAFF.

V gene TRBV11-3 combines with J gene TRBJ1-5, with D tentatively TRBD1 (5 bases). The CDR3 spans 14 residues. The V and J ends lost 3 bases and 3 bases respectively, with 9 bases between them. Germline CDR1 reads SGHNT; CDR2 reads YENEEA. The CDR3 loop reads CASSLTAYNQPQHF. CDR3 DNA: TGTGCCAGCAGCTTGACAGCCTACAATCAGCCCCAGCATTTT.

This clone occurred a few times. The chain couples TRBV29-1 to TRBJ2-3; 12 bases match TRBD1. The junction had 8 bases not matched to a gene; V was cut back by 5 bases and J by 5 bases. CDR1 is SQVTM and CDR2 is ANQGSEA in the germline V gene. The CDR3 is 15 amino acids. CDR3 protein: CSVISGTGGGDTQYF. Written as DNA, the CDR3 is TGCAGCGTTATATCCGGGACAGGGGGCGGAGATACGCAGTATTTT.

This clone was observed once. The CDR3 coding sequence is TGCGCCAGCAGCTTAGTGGGGGCAACTAATGAAAAACTGTTTTTT. Translation gives CASSLVGATNEKLFF. V is TRBV5-1 and J is TRBJ1-4, with TRBD1 as a possible D gene (5 bases). With 2 bases removed from V and 0 bases from J, the gap between germline ends came to 8 bases. This CDR3 contains 15 residues. CDR1 is SGHRS, CDR2 YFSETQ, per germline.